The clone carrying this TCR beta chain was detected only once. The method was immunoSEQ multiplex PCR; TCRdb's version includes in-frame clones alone and lacks a portion of them. Counted here are 200,000 to 300,000 clones, approximately 86% occurring once; the ten biggest clones make up around 6%. The record originates from a study of blood T cell repertoires in COVID-19. Background on the study: PBMCs, B-cell-depleted T cells, or T cells were the source of the cDNA or gDNA that made up the material.

Germline CDR1 and CDR2: MGHDK and SYGVNS. CDR3 length: 15 amino acids. V lost 2 bases, J lost 5 bases, and 5 bases stayed unmatched. V gene TRBV25-1 combines with J gene TRBJ1-1; 10 nucleotides agree with TRBD1. The source is a human donor in a cohort sampled during active COVID-19. Sequenced: peripheral blood. The CDR3 here is CASSEPGTGETEAFF. In nucleotides, the CDR3 is TGTGCCAGCAGTGAACCTGGGACAGGGGAGACTGAAGCTTTCTTT.